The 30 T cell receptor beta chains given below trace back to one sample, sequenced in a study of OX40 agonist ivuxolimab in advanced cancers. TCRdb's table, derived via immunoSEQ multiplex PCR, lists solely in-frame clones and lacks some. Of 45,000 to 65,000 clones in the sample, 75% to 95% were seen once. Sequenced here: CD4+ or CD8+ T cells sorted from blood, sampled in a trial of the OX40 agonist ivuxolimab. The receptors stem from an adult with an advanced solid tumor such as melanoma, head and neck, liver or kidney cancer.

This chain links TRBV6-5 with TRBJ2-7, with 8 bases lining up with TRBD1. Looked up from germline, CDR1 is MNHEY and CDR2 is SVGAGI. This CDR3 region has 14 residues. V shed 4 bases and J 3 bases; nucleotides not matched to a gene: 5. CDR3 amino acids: CASSFDTGGYEQYF. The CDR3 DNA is TGTGCCAGCAGTTTCGATACAGGGGGCTACGAGCAGTACTTC.

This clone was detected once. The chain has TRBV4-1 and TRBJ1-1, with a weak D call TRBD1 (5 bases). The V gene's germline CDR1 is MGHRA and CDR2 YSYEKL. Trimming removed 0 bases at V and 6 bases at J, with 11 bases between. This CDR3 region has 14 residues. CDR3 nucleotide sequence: TGCGCCAGCAGCCAAGATCAAGAAGGGGCTGAAGCTTTCTTT. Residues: CASSQDQEGAEAFF.

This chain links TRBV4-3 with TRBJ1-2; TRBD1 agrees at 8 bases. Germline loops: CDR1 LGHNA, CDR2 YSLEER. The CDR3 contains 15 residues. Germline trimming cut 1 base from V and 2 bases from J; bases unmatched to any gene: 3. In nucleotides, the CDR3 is TGCGCCAGCAGCCAAGCAGGACAGGGCAACTATGGCTACACCTTC. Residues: CASSQAGQGNYGYTF.

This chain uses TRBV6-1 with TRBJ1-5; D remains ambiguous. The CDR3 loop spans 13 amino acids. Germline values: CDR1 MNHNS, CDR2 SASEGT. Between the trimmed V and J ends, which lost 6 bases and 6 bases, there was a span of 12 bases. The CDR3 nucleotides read TGTGCCAGCAGCCCCCTTTGGGGTCAGCCCCAGCATTTT. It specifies CASSPLWGQPQHF.

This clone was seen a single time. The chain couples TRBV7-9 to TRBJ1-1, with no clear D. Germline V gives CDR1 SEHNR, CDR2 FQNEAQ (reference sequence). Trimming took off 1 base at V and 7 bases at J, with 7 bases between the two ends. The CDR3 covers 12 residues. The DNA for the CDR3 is TGTGCCAGCAGCTTAGGGGGTAGTGAAGCTTTCTTT. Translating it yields CASSLGGSEAFF. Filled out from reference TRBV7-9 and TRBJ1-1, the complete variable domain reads DTGVSQNPRHKITKRGQNVTFRCDPISEHNRLYWYRQTLGQGPEFLTYFQNEAQLEKSRLLSDRFSAERPKGSFSTLEIQRTEQGDSAMYLCASSLGGSEAFFGQGTRLTVV.

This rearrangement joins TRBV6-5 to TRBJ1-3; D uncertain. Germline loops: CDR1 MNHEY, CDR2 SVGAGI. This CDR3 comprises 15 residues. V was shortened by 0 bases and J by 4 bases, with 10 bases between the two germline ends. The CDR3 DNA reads TGTGCCAGCAGTTACTCCGAGGGAACGGGAAACACCATATATTTT. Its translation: CASSYSEGTGNTIYF.

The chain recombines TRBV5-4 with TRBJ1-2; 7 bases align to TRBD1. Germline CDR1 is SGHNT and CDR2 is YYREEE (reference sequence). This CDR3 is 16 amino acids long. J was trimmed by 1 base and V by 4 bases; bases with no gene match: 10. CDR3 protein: CASSRSPGQLNYGYTF. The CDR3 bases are TGTGCCAGCAGCAGAAGTCCGGGACAGCTTAACTATGGCTACACCTTC.

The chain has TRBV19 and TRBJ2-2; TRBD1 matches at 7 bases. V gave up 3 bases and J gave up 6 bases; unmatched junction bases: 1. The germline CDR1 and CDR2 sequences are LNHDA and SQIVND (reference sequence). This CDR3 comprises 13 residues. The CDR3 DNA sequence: TGTGCCAGTAGTATCACAGGGGCCGGGGAGCTGTTTTTT. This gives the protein CASSITGAGELFF.

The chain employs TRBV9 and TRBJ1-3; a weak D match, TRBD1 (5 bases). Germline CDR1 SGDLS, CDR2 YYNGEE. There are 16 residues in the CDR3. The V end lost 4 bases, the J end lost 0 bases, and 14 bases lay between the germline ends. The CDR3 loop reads CASSLDSLNSGNTIYF. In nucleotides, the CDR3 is TGTGCCAGCAGCCTAGACAGTCTGAACTCTGGAAACACCATATATTTT.

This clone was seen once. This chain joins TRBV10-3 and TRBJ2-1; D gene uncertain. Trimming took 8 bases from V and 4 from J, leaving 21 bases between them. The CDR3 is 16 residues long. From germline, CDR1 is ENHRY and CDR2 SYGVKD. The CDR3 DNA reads TGTGCCATCCGAAACGGGCTCATGGAAGGATACAATGAGCAGTTCTTC. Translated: CAIRNGLMEGYNEQFF.

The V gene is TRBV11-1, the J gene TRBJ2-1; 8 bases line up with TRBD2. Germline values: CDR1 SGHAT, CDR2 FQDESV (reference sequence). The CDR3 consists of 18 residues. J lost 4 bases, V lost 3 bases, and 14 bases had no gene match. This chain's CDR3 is CASSFLATGGAKYNEQFF. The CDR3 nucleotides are TGTGCCAGCAGCTTCTTAGCTACCGGGGGGGCTAAATACAATGAGCAGTTCTTC.

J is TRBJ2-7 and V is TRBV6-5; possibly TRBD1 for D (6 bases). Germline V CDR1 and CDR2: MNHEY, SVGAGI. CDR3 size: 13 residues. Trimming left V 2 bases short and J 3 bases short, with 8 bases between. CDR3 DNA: TGTGCCAGCAGTTACGGGGACAACTACGAGCAGTACTTC. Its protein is CASSYGDNYEQYF.

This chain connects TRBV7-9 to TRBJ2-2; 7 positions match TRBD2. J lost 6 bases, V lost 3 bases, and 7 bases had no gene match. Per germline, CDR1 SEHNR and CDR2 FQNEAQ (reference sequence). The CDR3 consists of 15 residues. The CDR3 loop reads CASSLGGMQPGELFF. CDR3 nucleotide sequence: TGTGCCAGCAGCTTGGGGGGGATGCAACCCGGGGAGCTGTTTTTT.

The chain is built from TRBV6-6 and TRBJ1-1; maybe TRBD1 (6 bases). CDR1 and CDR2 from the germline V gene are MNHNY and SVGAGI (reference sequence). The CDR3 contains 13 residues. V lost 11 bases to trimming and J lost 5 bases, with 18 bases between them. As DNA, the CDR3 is TGTGCCTGTTCGACAGGTCAGGGGACTGAAGCTTTCTTT. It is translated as CACSTGQGTEAFF.

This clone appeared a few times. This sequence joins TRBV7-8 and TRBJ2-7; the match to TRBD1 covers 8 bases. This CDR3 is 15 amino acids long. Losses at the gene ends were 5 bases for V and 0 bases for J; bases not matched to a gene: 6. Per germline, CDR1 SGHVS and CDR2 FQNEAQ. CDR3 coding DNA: TGTGCCAGCAGCCTCGGACAGGGACCCTCCTACGAGCAGTACTTC. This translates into CASSLGQGPSYEQYF. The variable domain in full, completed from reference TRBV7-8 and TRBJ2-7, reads GAGVSQSPRYKVAKRGQDVALRCDPISGHVSLFWYQQALGQGPEFLTYFQNEAQLDKSGLPSDRFFAERPEGSVSTLKIQRTQQEDSAVYLCASSLGQGPSYEQYFGPGTRLTVT.

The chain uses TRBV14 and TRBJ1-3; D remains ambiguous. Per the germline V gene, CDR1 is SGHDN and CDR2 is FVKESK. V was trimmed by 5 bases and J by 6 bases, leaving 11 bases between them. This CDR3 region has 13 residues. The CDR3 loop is CASSSLSENTIYF. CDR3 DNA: TGTGCCAGCAGCTCATTGTCAGAAAACACCATATATTTT.

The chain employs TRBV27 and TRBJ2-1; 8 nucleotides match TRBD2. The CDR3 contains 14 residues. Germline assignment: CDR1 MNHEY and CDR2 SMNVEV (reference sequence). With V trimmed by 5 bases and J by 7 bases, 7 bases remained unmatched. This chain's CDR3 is CASSHQREINEQFF. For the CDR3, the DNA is TGTGCCAGCAGTCACCAGCGGGAGATAAATGAGCAGTTCTTC.

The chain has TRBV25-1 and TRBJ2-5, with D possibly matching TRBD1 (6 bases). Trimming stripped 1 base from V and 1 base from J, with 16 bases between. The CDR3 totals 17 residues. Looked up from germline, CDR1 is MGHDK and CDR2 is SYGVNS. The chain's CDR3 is CASSELRWQGFQETQYF. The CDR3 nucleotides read TGTGCCAGCAGTGAATTGAGGTGGCAGGGGTTCCAAGAGACCCAGTACTTC.

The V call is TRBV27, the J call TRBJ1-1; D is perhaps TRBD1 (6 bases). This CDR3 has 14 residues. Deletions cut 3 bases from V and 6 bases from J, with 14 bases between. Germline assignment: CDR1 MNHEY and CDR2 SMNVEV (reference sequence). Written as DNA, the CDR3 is TGTGCCAGCAGTTTTTACAGGGATTCCTCTGAAGCTTTCTTT. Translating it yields CASSFYRDSSEAFF.

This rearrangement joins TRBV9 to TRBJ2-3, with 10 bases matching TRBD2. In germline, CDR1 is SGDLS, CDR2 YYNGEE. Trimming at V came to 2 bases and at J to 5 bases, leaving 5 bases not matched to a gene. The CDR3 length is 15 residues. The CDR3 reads CASSVTSGILDTQYF. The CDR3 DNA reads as TGTGCCAGCAGCGTTACTAGCGGGATTTTAGATACGCAGTATTTT.

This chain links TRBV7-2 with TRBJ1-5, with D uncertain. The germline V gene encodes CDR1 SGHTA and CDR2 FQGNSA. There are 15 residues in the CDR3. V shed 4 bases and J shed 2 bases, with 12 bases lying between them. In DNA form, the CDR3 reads TGTGCCAGCAGCTGGATCCCAGGAGGCAATCAGCCCCAGCATTTT. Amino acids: CASSWIPGGNQPQHF.

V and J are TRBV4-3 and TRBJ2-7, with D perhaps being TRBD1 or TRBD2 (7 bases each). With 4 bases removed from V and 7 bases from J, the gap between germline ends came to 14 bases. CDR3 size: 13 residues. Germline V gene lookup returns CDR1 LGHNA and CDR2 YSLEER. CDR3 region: CASSPGRGGEQYF. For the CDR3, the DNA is TGCGCCAGCAGCCCCGGCAGGGGGGGAGAGCAGTACTTC.

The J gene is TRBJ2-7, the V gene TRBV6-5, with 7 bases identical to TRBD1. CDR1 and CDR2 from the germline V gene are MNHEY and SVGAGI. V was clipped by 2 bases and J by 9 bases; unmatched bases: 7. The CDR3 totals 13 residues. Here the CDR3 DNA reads TGTGCCAGCAGTTACGGGACAGATCGAACGCAGTACTTC. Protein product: CASSYGTDRTQYF.

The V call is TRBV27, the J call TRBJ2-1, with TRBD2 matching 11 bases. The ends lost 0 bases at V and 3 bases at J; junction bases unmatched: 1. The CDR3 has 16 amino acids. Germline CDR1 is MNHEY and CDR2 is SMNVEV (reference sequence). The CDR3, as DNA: TGTGCCAGCAGTTTATCGGGGACTAGCGGCTACAATGAGCAGTTCTTC. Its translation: CASSLSGTSGYNEQFF.

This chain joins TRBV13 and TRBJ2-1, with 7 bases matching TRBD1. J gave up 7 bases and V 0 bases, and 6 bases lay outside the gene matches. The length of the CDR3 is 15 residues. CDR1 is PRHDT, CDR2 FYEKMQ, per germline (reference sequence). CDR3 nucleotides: TGTGCCAGCAGCTTAGGCTCGACAGGGATGAATGAGCAGTTCTTC. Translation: CASSLGSTGMNEQFF.

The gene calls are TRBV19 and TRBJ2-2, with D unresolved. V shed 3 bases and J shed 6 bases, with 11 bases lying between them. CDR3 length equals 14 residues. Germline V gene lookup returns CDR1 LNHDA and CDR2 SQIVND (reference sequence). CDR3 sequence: CASSIIPESGELFF. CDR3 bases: TGTGCCAGTAGTATTATACCGGAGTCCGGGGAGCTGTTTTTT.

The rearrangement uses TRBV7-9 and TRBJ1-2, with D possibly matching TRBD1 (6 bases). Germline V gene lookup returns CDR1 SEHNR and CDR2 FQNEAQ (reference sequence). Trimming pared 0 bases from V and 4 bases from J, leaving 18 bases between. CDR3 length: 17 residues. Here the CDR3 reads CASSLAGSGAPLYGYTF. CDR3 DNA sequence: TGTGCCAGCAGCTTAGCTGGATCAGGGGCCCCCCTCTATGGCTACACCTTC.

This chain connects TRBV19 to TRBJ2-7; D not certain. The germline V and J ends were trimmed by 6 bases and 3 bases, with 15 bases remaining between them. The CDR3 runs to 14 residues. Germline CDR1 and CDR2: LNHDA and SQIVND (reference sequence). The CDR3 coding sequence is TGTGCCAGTAGCTCCCTACCGATGAGCTACGAGCAGTACTTC. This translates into CASSSLPMSYEQYF.

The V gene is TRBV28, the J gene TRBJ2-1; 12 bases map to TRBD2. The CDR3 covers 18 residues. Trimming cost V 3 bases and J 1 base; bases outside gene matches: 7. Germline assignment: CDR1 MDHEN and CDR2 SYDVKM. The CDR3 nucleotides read TGTGCCAGCAGTTTTCCGTCCGGACTAGCGGGATCCTACAATGAGCAGTTCTTC. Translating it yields CASSFPSGLAGSYNEQFF.

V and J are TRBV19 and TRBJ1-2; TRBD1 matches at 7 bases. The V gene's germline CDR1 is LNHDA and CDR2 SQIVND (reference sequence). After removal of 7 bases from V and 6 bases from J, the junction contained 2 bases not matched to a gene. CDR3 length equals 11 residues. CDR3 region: CASIQGDGYTF. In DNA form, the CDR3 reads TGTGCCAGTATCCAGGGGGATGGCTACACCTTC.